This T cell receptor beta chain was identified during a study of CD8+CD57+ T cells in acquired aplastic anemia. Study information: Recorded DNA amounts for sorted CD4+ and CD8+ cells had an average of approximately 2.9 ug. The study, taken as a whole, reports: CD8+ Simpson's diversity in patients was not significantly different from that in controls. Nearly 30 was the count of CD8+ CDR3 sequences that patients shared with controls.

A note on this clonotype: Its antigen is unknown.

It was genomic DNA that served as the template for profiling TCR beta VDJ and CDR3. TCRdb used MiXCR to reprocess the reads, holding one entry per CDR3 protein. The table records over 150,000 distinct CDR3 sequences, about two thirds of them present only once. Previously, flow cytometry had revealed CD8+CD57+ cell expansion in the patients chosen for sequencing. Therapy had not been given to patients before blood sampling. Germline V gene lookup returns CDR1 SGHTA and CDR2 FQGTGA. Trimming shortened V by 8 bases and J by 5 bases, and 13 bases separated the two germline ends. The CDR3 contains 13 residues.

This TCR was recovered from a human donor with aplastic anemia. Sequenced: sorted CD4+, CD8+, or CD8+CD57+ T cells (not recorded which) from PBMCs. The chain uses TRBV7-3 and TRBJ2-1; no reliable D call. CDR3: CASSRGVDNEQFF. In nucleotides, the CDR3 is TGTGCCAGCTCCCGAGGAGTCGACAATGAGCAGTTCTTC.